This TCR beta chain was found in a study of T cell responses to AZD1222 COVID-19 vaccine. Study-level background: Second-dose schedules of about 4 or about 12 weeks were combined. Study-wide points: Clonal diversity was possibly underestimated; the donors were predominantly white British and more often female. Researchers report vaccine-associated CD4 TCRs spanning spike, with dominance at 160-218 and 743-854.

Data came from immunoSEQ multiplex PCR; TCRdb stores just in-frame clones and leaves some out. The sample lists 150,000 to 200,000 clones; about 88% were seen once. About this clone itself: Its cognate antigen is unknown.

In germline, CDR1 is LNHNV, CDR2 YYDKDF (reference sequence). CDR3 length: 18 residues. Trimming removed 0 bases at V and 9 bases at J, with 21 bases between. The sequenced sample was peripheral blood, obtained on day 0 of AZD1222 vaccination. This clonotype was sampled from an adult in good health. The V gene is TRBV15, the J gene TRBJ1-6; D is uncertain. The CDR3 sequence is CATSREGLPRAVSSPLHF. The CDR3 DNA follows: TGTGCCACCAGCAGAGAAGGACTCCCAAGGGCGGTTAGTTCACCCCTCCACTTT.